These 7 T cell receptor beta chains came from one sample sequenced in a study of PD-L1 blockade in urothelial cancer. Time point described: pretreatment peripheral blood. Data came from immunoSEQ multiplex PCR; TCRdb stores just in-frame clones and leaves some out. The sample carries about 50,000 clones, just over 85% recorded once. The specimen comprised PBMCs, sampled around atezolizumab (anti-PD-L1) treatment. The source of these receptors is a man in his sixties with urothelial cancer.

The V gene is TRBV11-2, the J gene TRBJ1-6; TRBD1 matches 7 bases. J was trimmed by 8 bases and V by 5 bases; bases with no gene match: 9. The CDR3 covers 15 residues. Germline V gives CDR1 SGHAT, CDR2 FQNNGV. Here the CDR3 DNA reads TGTGCCAGCAGCCCCCGACAGGGTTGGGATTCACCCCTCCACTTT. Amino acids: CASSPRQGWDSPLHF. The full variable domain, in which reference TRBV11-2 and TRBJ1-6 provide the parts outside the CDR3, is EAGVAQSPRYKIIEKRQSVAFWCNPISGHATLYWYQQILGQGPKLLIQFQNNGVVDDSQLPKDRFSAERLKGVDSTLKIQPAKLEDSAVYLCASSPRQGWDSPLHFGNGTRLTVT.

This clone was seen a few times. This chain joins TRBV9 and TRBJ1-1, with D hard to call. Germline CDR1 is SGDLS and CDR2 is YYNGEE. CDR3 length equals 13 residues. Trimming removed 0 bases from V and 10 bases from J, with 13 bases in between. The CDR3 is CASSVEPGVGAFF. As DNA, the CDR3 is TGTGCCAGCAGCGTAGAACCGGGAGTAGGAGCTTTCTTT.

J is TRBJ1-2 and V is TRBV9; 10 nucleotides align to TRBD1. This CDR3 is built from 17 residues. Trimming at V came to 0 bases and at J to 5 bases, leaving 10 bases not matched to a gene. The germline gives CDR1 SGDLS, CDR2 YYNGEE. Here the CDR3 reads CASSVARDRGPDYGYTF. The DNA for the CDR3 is TGTGCCAGCAGCGTAGCGAGGGACAGGGGCCCGGATTATGGCTACACCTTC.

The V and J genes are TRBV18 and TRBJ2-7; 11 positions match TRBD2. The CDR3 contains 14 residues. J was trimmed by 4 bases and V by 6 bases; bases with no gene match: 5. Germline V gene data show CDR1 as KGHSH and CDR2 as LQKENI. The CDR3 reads CASSPGTSGYEQYF. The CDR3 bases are TGTGCCAGCTCCCCCGGGACTAGCGGATACGAGCAGTACTTC.

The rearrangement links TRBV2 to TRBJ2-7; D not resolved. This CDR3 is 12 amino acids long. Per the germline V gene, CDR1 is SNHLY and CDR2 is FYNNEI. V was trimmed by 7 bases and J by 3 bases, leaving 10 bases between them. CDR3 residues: CASTSFSYEQYF. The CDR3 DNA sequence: TGTGCCAGCACCTCCTTCAGCTACGAGCAGTACTTC.

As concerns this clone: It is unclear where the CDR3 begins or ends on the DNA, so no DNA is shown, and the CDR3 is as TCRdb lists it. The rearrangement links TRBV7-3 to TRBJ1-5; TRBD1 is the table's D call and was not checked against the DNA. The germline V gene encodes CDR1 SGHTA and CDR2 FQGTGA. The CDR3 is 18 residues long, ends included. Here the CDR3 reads CASSFTSVSRQSNQPQHF.

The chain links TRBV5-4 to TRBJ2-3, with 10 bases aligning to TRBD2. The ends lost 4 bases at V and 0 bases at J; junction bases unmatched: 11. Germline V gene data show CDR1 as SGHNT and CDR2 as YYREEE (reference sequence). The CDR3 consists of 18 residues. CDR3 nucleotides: TGTGCCAGCAGCCTAGGACTAGCGGCGTCCTTTAGCACAGATACGCAGTATTTT. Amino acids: CASSLGLAASFSTDTQYF.